The entry below gives a single T cell receptor (beta chain) sequence along with its context. Its antigen is unknown. The germline CDR1 and CDR2 sequences are MNHEY and SMNVEV (reference sequence). The CDR3 length is 11 residues. V shed 8 bases and J shed 6 bases, with 8 bases lying between them. The source of the sample is a study of cytomegalovirus exposure and HLA in healthy donors. For the study at large: The same platform as the approximately 730 first-cohort repertoires was used for the 120 or so validation repertoires, a later analysis reported. Regarding the study as a whole: In vitro, three CMV-associated chains proved specific for CMV antigens.

Profiled with immunoSEQ multiplex PCR; TCRdb holds only in-frame clones, not every one. The sample shows approximately 210,000 clones, more than 70% of them seen only once. The V and J genes are TRBV27 and TRBJ1-5; D is ambiguous. The source material was PBMCs. This receptor was taken from a woman younger than 35 in good health and CMV-seronegative. CDR3 sequence: CASPGSQPQHF. The CDR3 DNA follows: TGTGCCAGCCCCGGGAGTCAGCCCCAGCATTTT.